These 7 T cell receptor beta chains came from one sample sequenced in a study of T-cell memory formation after mild COVID-19. TCRdb called the 5' RACE reads again in MiXCR, with one record for every CDR3 protein. This table has some 330,000 distinct CDR3 sequences, 20% to 25% appearing once. Sequenced sample: PBMCs or a T cell subset sorted from them (not recorded which). The origin of the receptors is an adult woman who had mild COVID-19 (a few samples of this study predate the infection). Cell type and time point are not known.

This clonotype was detected only once. The chain has TRBV2 and TRBJ2-2; perhaps D is TRBD1 or TRBD2 (6 bases each). CDR3 length equals 15 residues. Trimming took off 1 base at V and 7 bases at J, with 13 bases between the two ends. Germline V gives CDR1 SNHLY, CDR2 FYNNEI. The CDR3 DNA follows: TGTGCCAGCAGTGAAGACCGGGGGCGGGTCGGGGAGCTGTTTTTT. This sequence encodes CASSEDRGRVGELFF.

This clonotype was observed a few times. The V call is TRBV19, the J call TRBJ1-1, with D tentatively TRBD1 (6 bases). V lost 4 bases and J lost 3, with 12 bases in between. Germline assignment: CDR1 LNHDA and CDR2 SQIVND (reference sequence). This CDR3 region has 14 residues. CDR3 amino acids: CASSTETGHTEAFF. The CDR3 coding sequence is TGTGCCAGTAGTACGGAGACAGGACACACTGAAGCTTTCTTT.

This clonotype was recorded a few times. The genes are TRBV3-1 and TRBJ2-7, with 8 bases that match TRBD1. The length of the CDR3 is 17 residues. The junction had 11 bases not matched to a gene; V was cut back by 1 base and J by 3 bases. Germline-derived CDR1 and CDR2 are LGHDT and YNNKEL (reference sequence). CDR3 nucleotides: TGTGCCAGCAGCCAAGCCGGACAGGGCCTTAGCGGCTACGAGCAGTACTTC. Translating it yields CASSQAGQGLSGYEQYF.

J is TRBJ1-1 and V is TRBV20-1; tentatively, D is TRBD1 (6 bases). CDR1 is DFQATT and CDR2 is SNEGSKA in the germline V gene (reference sequence). Trimming pared 5 bases from V and 1 base from J, leaving 14 bases between. The CDR3 loop spans 14 amino acids. In DNA form, the CDR3 reads TGCAGTGCTCCGATGACAGGAAGGAACACTGAAGCTTTCTTT. It yields the protein CSAPMTGRNTEAFF.

This chain uses TRBV6-2 or TRBV6-3 with TRBJ1-5; 8 bases map to TRBD1. The V segment lost 0 bases and the J segment 2 bases; nucleotides outside the gene matches: 0. This CDR3 comprises 15 residues. Per the germline V gene, CDR1 is MNHEY and CDR2 is SVGEGT. Here the CDR3 DNA reads TGTGCCAGCAGTTACTCGACAGGGGGCAATCAGCCCCAGCATTTT. This translates into CASSYSTGGNQPQHF.

The chain couples TRBV20-1 to TRBJ2-3; D gene uncertain. This CDR3 comprises 10 residues. Germline lookup yields CDR1 DFQATT and CDR2 SNEGSKA (reference sequence). The V and J ends lost 5 bases and 8 bases respectively, with 8 bases between them. The CDR3 bases are TGCAGTGCTTCAATAGCTACGCAGTATTTT. Translating it yields CSASIATQYF.

The rearrangement uses TRBV5-4 and TRBJ2-5, with 8 bases lining up with TRBD1. Trimming at V came to 0 bases and at J to 1 base, leaving 5 bases not matched to a gene. Germline CDR1 SGHNT, CDR2 YYREEE (reference sequence). CDR3 length: 16 residues. The chain's CDR3 is CASSLGGTGRQETQYF. CDR3 DNA: TGTGCCAGCAGCTTGGGGGGGACAGGCCGCCAAGAGACCCAGTACTTC.